Here is one T cell receptor beta chain with its context. Germline V gene lookup returns CDR1 DFQATT and CDR2 SNEGSKA (reference sequence). V lost 6 bases, J lost 7 bases, and 11 bases lay in between. The CDR3 is 11 amino acids. This entry is derived from a study of beta chain features in type 1 diabetes. The authors reverse transcribed all of the isolated RNA, so sequencing captured expressed TCRB transcripts. Clones were read by immunoSEQ multiplex PCR, and TCRdb kept only the in-frame ones, dropping some. The sample has around 500,000 clones; about 32% are singletons. J is TRBJ2-3 and V is TRBV20-1; no definite D call. The sample consisted of naive CD4+ T cells from blood. This TCR derives from a man aged 18 to 29 in good health. CDR3 DNA: TGCAGTGCCCGTCACTGGAATACGCAGTATTTT. Its translation is CSARHWNTQYF.